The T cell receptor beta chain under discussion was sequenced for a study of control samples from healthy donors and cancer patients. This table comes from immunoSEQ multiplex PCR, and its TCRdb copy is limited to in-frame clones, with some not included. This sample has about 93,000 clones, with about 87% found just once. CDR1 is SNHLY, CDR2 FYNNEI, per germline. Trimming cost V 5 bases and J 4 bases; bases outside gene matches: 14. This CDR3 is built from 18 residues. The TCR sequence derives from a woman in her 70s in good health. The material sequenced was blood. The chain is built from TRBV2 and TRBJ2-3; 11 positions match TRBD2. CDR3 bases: TGTGCCAGCAGTCCGACTAGCGGGAAGGCCCCAGTGGCAGATACGCAGTATTTT. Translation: CASSPTSGKAPVADTQYF. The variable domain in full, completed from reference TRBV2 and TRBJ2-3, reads EPEVTQTPSHQVTQMGQEVILRCVPISNHLYFYWYRQILGQKVEFLVSFYNNEISEKSEIFDDQFSVERPDGSNFTLKIRSTKLEDSAMYFCASSPTSGKAPVADTQYFGPGTRLTVL.